A selection of T cell receptor beta chains follows, all from one sample in a study of human T cells and chemical hapten exposure. TCRdb re-analysed the RACE reads in MiXCR, keeping a single row per CDR3 protein. The data contain about 37,000 distinct CDR3 sequences, roughly 5% of them singletons. The sample taken for sequencing was whole blood. These receptors were obtained from a human donor in good health. Some clones in this sample may be carry-over from other donors' samples. CDR3s include the opening cysteine and the closing phenylalanine or tryptophan. Fields, in order: D gene, clone size, V gene, J gene, CDR3 DNA, CDR3 protein. D genes are given only for firm matches. Size is stated for part of the rows, as once, few or many counts, or as a class when the clone is expanded.

-	many	TRBV20-1	TRBJ1-2	TGCAGTGCTAGTCCCCAACTGCAGTTTTCTAACTATGGCTACACCTTC	CSASPQLQFSNYGYTF
-	many	TRBV29-1	TRBJ1-1	TGCAGCGTTGGGGGTCTGAACACTGAAGCTTTCTTT	CSVGGLNTEAFF
-	many	TRBV28	TRBJ2-7	TGTGCCAGCAGTTTATCAGGGGATTATTACGAGCAGTACTTC	CASSLSGDYYEQYF
-	-	TRBV2	TRBJ2-3	TGTGCCAGCAGTGAGGTCAGGGAATGCACAGATACGCAGTATTTT	CASSEVRECTDTQYF
-	many	TRBV7-2	TRBJ2-5	TGTGCCAGCACCGTTTGGACAGCAGAGACCCAGTACTTC	CASTVWTAETQYF
-	few	TRBV25-1	TRBJ1-1	TGTGCCAGCAGTGAATCGGGGAACACTGAAGCTTTCTTT	CASSESGNTEAFF
TRBD2	many	TRBV7-9	TRBJ2-7	TGTGCCAGCAGCCTAGCGGGAGTGAACTACGAGCAGTACTTC	CASSLAGVNYEQYF
-	many	TRBV10-1	TRBJ2-7	TGCGCCAGCAGTGACCAACCGGATGAGCAGTACTTC	CASSDQPDEQYF
TRBD1	few	TRBV4-1	TRBJ1-1	TGCGCCAGCAGCCCGACAGGGTTCGGCACTGAAGCTTTCTTT	CASSPTGFGTEAFF
-	many	TRBV7-2	TRBJ2-7	TGTGCCAGCAGCTTAGCCAGGGGACTGGGATACGAGCAGTACTTC	CASSLARGLGYEQYF